The 20 T cell receptor beta chains below come from one sample, sequenced in a study of blood T cell repertoires in COVID-19. Using immunoSEQ multiplex PCR, the repertoire was profiled, and TCRdb retains in-frame clones only, with some absent. Seen here are around 100,000 clones, approximately 86% observed once, and the top ten hold 5%. Sequencing was done on a sample of peripheral blood. These receptors came from a human donor in a cohort sampled during active COVID-19.

This chain's CDR3 is CATSTGSYGYTF. The CDR3 region has the DNA TGCGCCACTTCGACAGGTTCCTATGGCTACACCTTC. The chain links TRBV10-1 to TRBJ1-2, with D perhaps TRBD1 (6 bases). The ends were cut back, 10 bases at V and 4 bases at J, with 13 bases in the middle. Germline V gene sequence: CDR1 WNHNN, CDR2 SYGVQD (reference sequence). The CDR3 sequence is 12 residues long.

V and J are TRBV12-5 and TRBJ2-1, with 7 bases matching TRBD2. The CDR3 covers 16 residues. Germline values: CDR1 LGHNT, CDR2 FRNRAP. Unmatched junction bases numbered 11, after V lost 0 bases and J lost 9 bases. The CDR3 loop is CASGLVLSGALSEQFF. The DNA of the CDR3 is TGTGCTAGTGGTTTGGTATTGAGCGGGGCCCTGAGTGAGCAGTTCTTC.

CDR3 nucleotide sequence: TGTGCCAGCATTAGCGCCAGGGGGTCGGGAGAGACCCAGTACTTC. Translation gives CASISARGSGETQYF. The chain has TRBV7-9 and TRBJ2-5; 7 bases line up with TRBD1. This CDR3 comprises 15 residues. CDR1 SEHNR and CDR2 FQNEAQ come from the germline V gene (reference sequence). Losses at the gene ends were 7 bases for V and 4 bases for J; bases not matched to a gene: 12. Full variable domain (remainder filled in from reference TRBV7-9 and TRBJ2-5): DTGVSQNPRHKITKRGQNVTFRCDPISEHNRLYWYRQTLGQGPEFLTYFQNEAQLEKSRLLSDRFSAERPKGSFSTLEIQRTEQGDSAMYLCASISARGSGETQYFGPGTRLLVL.

The chain uses TRBV3-1 (or the pseudogene TRBV3-2) and TRBJ1-2; 9 bases are a match to TRBD1. CDR1 and CDR2 from the germline V gene are LGHDT and YNNKEL (reference sequence). CDR3 length: 15 amino acids. Trimming took 7 bases from V and 7 from J; bases not matched to a gene: 13. CDR3 sequence reads: CASTTTTGGFSGYTF. For the CDR3, the DNA is TGTGCCAGCACCACAACCACAGGGGGCTTCTCTGGCTACACCTTC.

Written as DNA, the CDR3 is TGCGCCAGCAGCCGATTAGCGGGAGGGCTGAACACCGGGGAGCTGTTTTTT. It codes for CASSRLAGGLNTGELFF. The chain links TRBV4-1 to TRBJ2-2; the match to TRBD2 covers 11 bases. This CDR3 is 17 amino acids long. CDR1 MGHRA and CDR2 YSYEKL come from the germline V gene. The V gene end was trimmed by 4 bases and the J gene end by 1 base; junction bases not matched to a gene: 5.

This chain uses TRBV16 with TRBJ1-1; D is uncertain. V lost 1 base and J lost 4, with 10 bases in between. The CDR3 totals 14 residues. Germline V gene lookup returns CDR1 KGHSY and CDR2 FQNENV. CDR3 coding DNA: TGTGCCAGCAGCCAATTTAAGGGAGGCACTGAAGCTTTCTTT. Translation gives CASSQFKGGTEAFF.

The chain joins TRBV11-2 to TRBJ2-7, with D possibly TRBD1 on 5 matching bases. The CDR3 extends over 13 amino acids. Germline V gene sequence: CDR1 SGHAT, CDR2 FQNNGV. The V end lost 2 bases, the J end lost 2 bases, and 7 bases lay between the germline ends. The DNA for the CDR3 is TGTGCCAGCAGCTTAACCAGGGCCTACGAGCAGTACTTC. This gives the protein CASSLTRAYEQYF.

J is TRBJ2-1 and V is TRBV2, with 7 bases matching TRBD2. Germline-derived CDR1 and CDR2 are SNHLY and FYNNEI. There are 12 residues in the CDR3. The junction had 8 bases not matched to a gene; V was cut back by 10 bases and J by 8 bases. CDR3 sequence (DNA): TGTGCCATCCGGACTAGGGTCCATGAGCAGTTCTTC. Protein: CAIRTRVHEQFF.

With regard to this clone: With a much larger clone just one base away, this may be a read error. Distinct nucleotide sequences in the sample also encode this CDR3. The chain uses TRBV7-4 and TRBJ2-7; maybe TRBD2 (5 bases). The CDR3 totals 16 residues. Germline V gene sequence: CDR1 SGHVT, CDR2 SQSDAQ. V lost 9 bases, J lost 0 bases, and 21 bases lay in between. For the CDR3, the DNA is TGTGCCAGTAGTTTCCCTGCTAGCACGAGCTCCTACGAGCAGTACTTC. As protein: CASSFPASTSSYEQYF.

The CDR3 region is CASSEAYSETQYF. The CDR3 DNA follows: TGCGCCAGCAGTGAAGCGTACTCAGAGACCCAGTACTTC. V and J are TRBV10-2 and TRBJ2-5; D not resolved. There are 13 residues in the CDR3. V was trimmed by 3 bases and J by 4 bases, leaving 9 bases between them. CDR1 is WSHSY and CDR2 is SAAADI in the germline V gene.

This chain connects TRBV6-4 to TRBJ2-1; D may be TRBD1 (6 bases). The ends were cut back, 4 bases at V and 6 bases at J, with 16 bases in the middle. This CDR3 spans 15 amino acids. CDR1 is MRHNA, CDR2 SNTAGT, per germline. The CDR3 region has the DNA TGTGCCAGCAGTGCGGGCAGGGGCGCTTCCAATGAGCAGTTCTTC. Translating it yields CASSAGRGASNEQFF.

The gene calls are TRBV9 and TRBJ2-3; 9 nucleotides agree with TRBD1. V shed 5 bases and J 2 bases; nucleotides not matched to a gene: 6. The CDR3 is made up of 15 amino acids. Germline CDR1 and CDR2: SGDLS and YYNGEE. This CDR3 reads CASSTGTGTTDTQYF. The CDR3 region has the DNA TGTGCCAGCAGTACCGGGACAGGGACCACAGATACGCAGTATTTT.

The rearrangement joins TRBV28 to TRBJ1-2; TRBD1 aligns across 7 bases. V dropped 5 bases and J dropped 5; count of bases not matched to a gene: 8. The CDR3 is made up of 14 amino acids. Germline V CDR1 and CDR2: MDHEN, SYDVKM. The CDR3 bases are TGTGCCAGCAGTACGGGACAGAACTATTATGGCTACACCTTC. This encodes CASSTGQNYYGYTF.

The chain employs TRBV7-3 and TRBJ2-1; 15 bases are a match to TRBD2. Germline loops: CDR1 SGHTA, CDR2 FQGTGA. Losses at the gene ends were 4 bases for V and 6 bases for J; bases not matched to a gene: 13. The CDR3 extends over 19 amino acids. The CDR3 here is CASSSGLAGGPGTTNEQFF. The CDR3, as DNA: TGTGCCAGCAGCTCCGGACTAGCGGGAGGGCCGGGGACAACCAATGAGCAGTTCTTC.

This chain links TRBV19 with TRBJ2-7; 7 bases line up with TRBD2. Trimming took 10 bases from V and 1 from J; bases not matched to a gene: 10. Germline V CDR1 and CDR2: LNHDA, SQIVND (reference sequence). The CDR3 totals 14 residues. CDR3 sequence (DNA): TGTGCCACATCGGTAGGCGGGGGTTCCTACGAGCAGTACTTC. This gives the protein CATSVGGGSYEQYF. The variable domain in full, with the rest retrieved from reference TRBV19 and TRBJ2-7, is DGGITQSPKYLFRKEGQNVTLSCEQNLNHDAMYWYRQDPGQGLRLIYYSQIVNDFQKGDIAEGYSVSREKKESFPLTVTSAQKNPTAFYLCATSVGGGSYEQYFGPGTRLTVT.

This rearrangement joins TRBV12-3 or TRBV12-4 to TRBJ1-1, with TRBD1 identical over 7 bases. The CDR3 consists of 13 residues. Trimming took 6 bases from V and 5 from J; bases not matched to a gene: 6. The DNA of the CDR3 is TGTGCCAGCAGCATATTACAGGGGACTGAAGCTTTCTTT. Its translation: CASSILQGTEAFF.

This chain uses TRBV6-4 with TRBJ2-1; 10 nucleotides align to TRBD2. Trimming removed 6 bases from V and 9 bases from J; junction bases left unmatched: 14. This CDR3 spans 16 amino acids. CDR1 MRHNA and CDR2 SNTAGT come from the germline V gene. CDR3 nucleotides: TGTGCCAGCAGCCAAAACCTAGCGGGGGATTTTGGTGAGCAGTTCTTC. Translated: CASSQNLAGDFGEQFF.

The chain uses TRBV9 and TRBJ2-7, with TRBD1 matching 7 bases. Trimming took 4 bases from V and 0 from J; bases not matched to a gene: 7. The CDR3 is 15 amino acids. CDR1 is SGDLS, CDR2 YYNGEE, per germline. The CDR3 loop reads CASSSEGGFSYEQYF. In DNA, the CDR3 is TGTGCCAGCAGCTCAGAAGGGGGCTTCTCCTACGAGCAGTACTTC.

This chain connects TRBV28 to TRBJ2-1, with 9 bases fitting TRBD2. Germline CDR1 reads MDHEN; CDR2 reads SYDVKM. This CDR3 region has 17 residues. Trimming cost V 5 bases and J 8 bases; bases outside gene matches: 16. The CDR3 DNA follows: TGTGCCAGCAGTCTAACAGGGGTCGGCGGGAGGGCTTATGAGCAGTTCTTC. Translation gives CASSLTGVGGRAYEQFF.

This clone was recorded only once. The V call is TRBV6-2 or TRBV6-3, the J call TRBJ2-7; D is perhaps TRBD1 (5 bases). Trimming left V 6 bases short and J 3 bases short, with 9 bases between. Germline CDR1 reads MNHEY; CDR2 reads SVGEGT. This CDR3 is built from 12 residues. The CDR3 loop is CASSGQVYEQYF. The CDR3 DNA reads as TGTGCCAGCAGCGGACAAGTCTACGAGCAGTACTTC.